This entry is about one TCR beta chain. The sample comes from a study of T cell changes during pregnancy in multiple sclerosis. Sequencing used immunoSEQ multiplex PCR; TCRdb keeps in-frame clones, though not all of them. The sample lists some 48,000 clones, just under 95% occurring once. Germline lookup yields CDR1 WNHNN and CDR2 SYGVQD (reference sequence). The junction had 6 bases not matched to a gene; V was cut back by 5 bases and J by 6 bases. The CDR3 is made up of 15 amino acids. The receptor was isolated from a female donor with multiple sclerosis, enrolled in a pregnancy study. The chain employs TRBV10-1 and TRBJ2-2, with 10 nucleotides matching TRBD1. The material sequenced was CD8+ T cells from peripheral blood mononuclear cells, taken in the first trimester of pregnancy. The CDR3 sequence: CASSPRDRGAGELFF. The CDR3, as DNA: TGCGCCAGCAGTCCGAGGGACAGGGGAGCCGGGGAGCTGTTTTTT.